These 9 T cell receptor beta chains were sequenced from one sample in a study of blood T cell repertoires in COVID-19. Assay: immunoSEQ multiplex PCR; the TCRdb copy retains only in-frame clones and omits some. The sample holds 85,000 to 130,000 clones, around 86% seen once. The material sequenced was peripheral blood. The receptors here all came from a man aged 50 to 59 with acute or convalescent COVID-19.

The chain joins TRBV5-1 to TRBJ1-4, with D possibly TRBD1 on 5 matching bases. The CDR3 length is 16 residues. Trimming took off 1 base at V and 3 bases at J, with 13 bases between the two ends. From germline, CDR1 is SGHRS and CDR2 YFSETQ. The CDR3 spells CASSLTGRAANEKLFF. CDR3 in DNA: TGCGCCAGCAGCTTGACGGGCAGGGCCGCTAATGAAAAACTGTTTTTT.

The genes are TRBV7-2 and TRBJ1-1; D possibly corresponds to TRBD1 (5 bases). The germline V gene has CDR1 SGHTA and CDR2 FQGNSA. The V end was cut by 10 bases, the J end by 1 base, with 16 bases between. The CDR3 extends over 14 amino acids. Written as DNA, the CDR3 is TGTGCCACTAGACAGAGCGCCGCGAACACTGAAGCTTTCTTT. This gives the protein CATRQSAANTEAFF. Full variable domain (outside the CDR3, taken from reference TRBV7-2 and TRBJ1-1): GAGVSQSPSNKVTEKGKDVELRCDPISGHTALYWYRQSLGQGLEFLIYFQGNSAPDKSGLPSDRFSAERTGGSVSTLTIQRTQQEDSAVYLCATRQSAANTEAFFGQGTRLTVV.

The V gene is TRBV7-9, the J gene TRBJ1-4; 7 nucleotides line up with TRBD1. The V and J ends lost 5 bases and 4 bases, in that order; junction bases with no gene match: 7. The V gene's germline CDR1 is SEHNR and CDR2 FQNEAQ (reference sequence). This CDR3 has 15 residues. The CDR3 bases are TGTGCCAGCAGCCCGTGGGACAGTGGTAATGAAAAACTGTTTTTT. This sequence encodes CASSPWDSGNEKLFF.

This chain uses TRBV2 with TRBJ2-2, with 9 bases fitting TRBD2. The V and J ends lost 6 bases and 6 bases, in that order; junction bases with no gene match: 8. The CDR3 extends over 15 amino acids. Looked up from germline, CDR1 is SNHLY and CDR2 is FYNNEI. The CDR3 protein is CASRLGLAMAGELFF. As DNA, the CDR3 is TGTGCCAGCAGATTAGGACTAGCGATGGCCGGGGAGCTGTTTTTT.

The chain carries TRBV5-4 and TRBJ2-5; TRBD1 matches at 7 bases. Germline V gene sequence: CDR1 SGHNT, CDR2 YYREEE (reference sequence). There are 15 residues in the CDR3. V was pared by 4 bases and J by 7 bases, with 13 bases of the junction left unmatched. The CDR3 region has the DNA TGTGCCAGCAGCACCGGGACAGAAATTCTTGGGACCCAGTACTTC. Its protein product is CASSTGTEILGTQYF.

This rearrangement joins TRBV7-8 to TRBJ2-1; D is uncertain. This CDR3 comprises 13 residues. Trimming shortened V by 1 base and J by 10 bases, and 11 bases separated the two germline ends. From germline, CDR1 is SGHVS and CDR2 FQNEAQ. The CDR3 sequence is CASSLDGANEQFF. The CDR3 region has the DNA TGTGCCAGCAGCTTAGACGGAGCGAACGAGCAGTTCTTC.

The rearrangement links TRBV19 to TRBJ2-7; 10 bases are a match to TRBD2. J gave up 4 bases and V 5 bases, and 8 bases lay outside the gene matches. Germline V gene data show CDR1 as LNHDA and CDR2 as SQIVND (reference sequence). This CDR3 has 15 residues. CDR3: CASSSLAGVSYEQYF. The DNA of the CDR3 is TGTGCCAGTAGTTCTCTAGCGGGAGTTAGTTACGAGCAGTACTTC.

The chain carries TRBV5-1 and TRBJ2-7; the D gene is possibly TRBD1 (6 bases). Germline V gene lookup returns CDR1 SGHRS and CDR2 YFSETQ. The ends were cut back, 0 bases at V and 7 bases at J, with 14 bases in the middle. This CDR3 spans 14 amino acids. The CDR3 DNA reads TGCGCCAGCAGCTTGGAGGGGGATTACGATGAGCAGTACTTC. Translating it yields CASSLEGDYDEQYF.

The chain couples TRBV6-6 to TRBJ2-7; TRBD1 matches 7 bases. The V and J ends lost 5 bases and 12 bases, in that order; junction bases with no gene match: 13. CDR1 is MNHNY, CDR2 SVGAGI, per germline (reference sequence). The CDR3 extends over 13 amino acids. The CDR3 nucleotides read TGTGCCAGCAGTCGACAGGGTCCCAATTTCCGGTACTTC. Its protein is CASSRQGPNFRYF.